This record looks at one TCR beta chain sequence and its context. V was shortened by 0 bases and J by 1 base, with 13 bases between the two germline ends. The CDR3 loop spans 16 amino acids. The germline V gene encodes CDR1 MGHRA and CDR2 YSYEKL. The data were obtained in a study of technical replicates of blood from a handful of donors. Clones were sequenced by immunoSEQ multiplex PCR, and TCRdb holds only the in-frame ones, with some missing. This table has about 81,000 clones, around four fifths appearing once. Source material: PBMCs. This clonotype was obtained from a human donor in good health. Some clones in this sample may be carry-over from other donors' samples. The chain joins TRBV4-1 to TRBJ2-7; a possible D gene is TRBD1 (6 bases). CDR3 sequence (DNA): TGCGCCAGCAGCCAAGATGAGGGGGTTGGATCCTACGAGCAGTACTTC. Its translation: CASSQDEGVGSYEQYF.